This TCR beta chain was obtained from a study of blood T cell repertoires in COVID-19. Clones were sequenced by immunoSEQ multiplex PCR, and TCRdb holds only the in-frame ones, with some missing. The repertoire holds just over 300,000 clones, 80% to 90% seen once, with roughly 2% in the top ten. Germline V lookup: CDR1 MNHEY, CDR2 SVGAGI. This CDR3 comprises 15 residues. Trimming pared 8 bases from V and 1 base from J, leaving 15 bases between. The source of this sequence is a man aged 25-40 years who had recovered from COVID-19. V and J are TRBV6-5 and TRBJ2-4; D gene ambiguous. Sequencing was done on a sample of PBMCs or T cells enriched from blood (not recorded which). The CDR3 region is CASGSGSYAKNIQYF. The DNA for the CDR3 is TGTGCCAGCGGCTCCGGGTCCTATGCCAAAAACATTCAGTACTTC.